This T cell receptor beta chain came from a study of blood T cell repertoires in COVID-19. Turning to the study itself: Some COVID-19 samples were acute and others convalescent; all came from the United States, Italy and Spain. T cells, B-cell-depleted T cells, or PBMCs provided the cDNA or gDNA that served as material.

V dropped 5 bases and J dropped 7 bases, with 18 bases sitting between them. This CDR3 is built from 14 residues. CDR1 and CDR2 (germline): MNHEY, SMNVEV (reference sequence). Some clones are missing from TCRdb's copy, which holds only in-frame ones; the method was immunoSEQ multiplex PCR. The sample holds 400,000 to 450,000 clones, 89% seen once. Seattle participants joined during active infection and were tracked over time. The sequence came from a middle-aged woman with COVID-19, enrolled during active disease. The specimen sequenced was peripheral blood. The chain carries TRBV27 and TRBJ2-7, with D possibly being TRBD1 (6 bases). In nucleotides, the CDR3 is TGTGCCAGCAGTCCCACCCGGACCCAGGGGGAGCAGTACTTC. As protein: CASSPTRTQGEQYF.